What follows describes a single TCR beta chain. Its cognate antigen is unknown. The sample originates from a study of T cells in Graves' hyperthyroidism and ophthalmopathy. Study summary: Initial diagnosis, before any treatment, was when peripheral blood was collected. Study-wide points: The model made its ophthalmopathy prediction, and onset followed a median approximately 6 months later. In the analysis, a 13 V-J model separated ophthalmopathy from stable hyperthyroidism.

The CDR3 has 18 amino acids. Germline assignment: CDR1 MNHEY and CDR2 SMNVEV (reference sequence). Trimming at V came to 5 bases and at J to 4 bases, leaving 14 bases not matched to a gene. RNA transcripts served as the template for amplifying TCR beta CDR3 regions. The TCR CDR3 first-round RT-PCR relied on the HTBI primer set. Via MiXCR, TCRdb re-called the multiplex PCR reads, giving one row per CDR3 protein. The sample yields a few hundred thousand distinct CDR3 sequences, about 14% seen once. Blood from later-ophthalmopathy patients was taken at first hyperthyroidism diagnosis. The clonotype was recovered from a woman aged 40 to 50 with Graves' hyperthyroidism that later progressed to Graves' ophthalmopathy. The genes are TRBV27 and TRBJ2-5, with 12 bases lining up with TRBD2. The source material was blood. The CDR3, as DNA: TGTGCCAGCAGTCCCCGCCCTAGCGGGAGGGCCCTCCGAGAGACCCAGTACTTC. Encoded protein: CASSPRPSGRALRETQYF.